This TCR beta chain was captured by sequencing in a study of cytomegalovirus exposure and HLA in healthy donors. Study results and caveats: Per a prior analysis, the majority of TCR beta V segments were productive roughly 90% or roughly 30% of the time. Associated with cytomegalovirus, according to the listing, were 150 to 200 TCR beta chains.

Trimming left V 1 base short and J 2 bases short, with 14 bases between. CDR1 and CDR2 (germline): SGHVS, FQNEAQ. The CDR3 runs 16 residues. Concerning this clone: The antigen is undetermined.

A multiplex PCR was run with 60 Vbeta primers and 13 Jbeta primers. Method: immunoSEQ multiplex PCR; TCRdb's copy keeps in-frame clones and lacks some. Altogether 95,000 to 150,000 clones are present, over 60% being singletons, with the ten largest covering about 2%. The origin of this receptor is a middle-aged man in good health and CMV-seronegative. This sequence joins TRBV7-8 and TRBJ2-5; D gene unclear. The specimen was PBMCs. CDR3 in DNA: TGTGCCAGCAGCTTAGAGCTAGATTTACGGCAAGAGACCCAGTACTTC. Its protein is CASSLELDLRQETQYF.